A single sample is the source of the 11 T cell receptor beta chains below, sequenced in a study of blood T cell repertoires in COVID-19. Some clones are missing from TCRdb's copy, which holds only in-frame ones; the method was immunoSEQ multiplex PCR. This sample carries fewer than 400,000 clones, roughly nine tenths of them seen once, and the ten largest clones take approximately 4.1%. Sequencing input: PBMCs or T cells enriched from blood (not recorded which). The receptor set was obtained from a woman aged 25-40 years who had been exposed to COVID-19.

The chain recombines TRBV6-1 with TRBJ2-2; TRBD1 might be the D (5 bases). V was trimmed by 6 bases and J by 5 bases, leaving 10 bases between them. Germline values: CDR1 MNHNS, CDR2 SASEGT. The CDR3 covers 13 residues. CDR3 nucleotides: TGTGCCAGCAGATCCCCAGGGACCGGGGAGCTGTTTTTT. It is translated as CASRSPGTGELFF.

J is TRBJ1-2 and V is TRBV5-6; D perhaps matches TRBD1 (5 bases). V was cut by 4 bases and J by 3 bases, with 16 bases left in between. The CDR3 covers 15 residues. The germline CDR1 and CDR2 sequences are SGHDT and YYEEEE. In DNA, the CDR3 is TGTGCCAGCAGCATTGGGACTGACCTAGACTATGGCTACACCTTC. Its translation: CASSIGTDLDYGYTF.

This chain uses TRBV7-2 with TRBJ2-7; 9 bases are shared with TRBD1. V lost 4 bases to trimming and J lost 4 bases; unmatched junction nucleotides: 8. This CDR3 has 15 residues. Germline V lookup: CDR1 SGHTA, CDR2 FQGNSA. CDR3 in DNA: TGTGCCAGCAGCTCCTTCGGGACAGGGATATACGAGCAGTACTTC. It specifies CASSSFGTGIYEQYF. The full variable domain, rest sourced from reference TRBV7-2 and TRBJ2-7, is GAGVSQSPSNKVTEKGKDVELRCDPISGHTALYWYRQSLGQGLEFLIYFQGNSAPDKSGLPSDRFSAERTGGSVSTLTIQRTQQEDSAVYLCASSSFGTGIYEQYFGPGTRLTVT.

This sequence joins TRBV27 and TRBJ2-3; D perhaps matches TRBD1 (6 bases). V lost 5 bases and J lost 4, with 19 bases in between. This CDR3 comprises 16 residues. Germline CDR1 MNHEY, CDR2 SMNVEV (reference sequence). Here the CDR3 DNA reads TGTGCCAGCAGTGAGCTGTCGGTCAGGGGTCCAGATACGCAGTATTTT. This gives the protein CASSELSVRGPDTQYF.

The chain employs TRBV4-1 and TRBJ1-2; 8 bases agree with TRBD1. Germline V gene sequence: CDR1 MGHRA, CDR2 YSYEKL. The CDR3 sequence is 15 residues long. V lost 3 bases to trimming and J lost 5 bases; unmatched junction nucleotides: 8. The CDR3 DNA reads TGCGCCAGCAGCCACAGGGGGCGGATCGGTTATGGCTACACCTTC. Its protein is CASSHRGRIGYGYTF.

The chain combines TRBV11-2 with TRBJ1-3; 7 bases agree with TRBD1. The CDR3 runs to 14 residues. The germline V gene encodes CDR1 SGHAT and CDR2 FQNNGV. The ends lost 6 bases at V and 9 bases at J; junction bases unmatched: 11. Here the CDR3 reads CASRFRDSGGTIYF. Written as DNA, the CDR3 is TGTGCCAGCAGGTTCCGGGACAGCGGAGGCACCATATATTTT.

This chain connects TRBV7-8 to TRBJ1-1; D is possibly TRBD1 (5 bases). This CDR3 is built from 15 residues. V lost 2 bases and J lost 5, with 15 bases in between. Germline loops: CDR1 SGHVS, CDR2 FQNEAQ. The DNA for the CDR3 is TGTGCCAGCAGCTTACTCTCGGGGGGGGTTACTGAAGCTTTCTTT. This encodes CASSLLSGGVTEAFF.

The chain links TRBV13 to TRBJ1-5; weak D call: TRBD1 (6 bases). Germline CDR1 PRHDT, CDR2 FYEKMQ (reference sequence). The CDR3 runs 18 residues. V was clipped by 1 base and J by 3 bases, with 19 bases between them. The DNA of the CDR3 is TGTGCCAGCAGCTTAGCCGGGGGGCCGGGGATTAACAATCAGCCCCAGCATTTT. Translation: CASSLAGGPGINNQPQHF.

The chain employs TRBV4-1 and TRBJ1-5; 7 bases are a match to TRBD1. V was pared by 1 base and J by 3 bases, with 9 bases of the junction left unmatched. This CDR3 has 17 residues. Germline V gene data show CDR1 as MGHRA and CDR2 as YSYEKL. CDR3 DNA: TGCGCCAGCAGCCAAGGGGTTGGAGGACAGGCCAATCAGCCCCAGCATTTT. It specifies CASSQGVGGQANQPQHF.

V and J are TRBV5-1 and TRBJ2-5; 7 nucleotides align to TRBD1. This CDR3 comprises 15 residues. J was trimmed by 2 bases and V by 0 bases; bases with no gene match: 4. Germline-derived CDR1 and CDR2 are SGHRS and YFSETQ. The CDR3 sequence: CASSLGQGPQETQYF. The CDR3 DNA sequence: TGCGCCAGCAGCTTGGGACAGGGACCGCAAGAGACCCAGTACTTC.

The DNA for the CDR3 is TGCGCCAGCAGCTTGGAATCGACCGGGTACAATGAGCAGTTCTTC. Translation: CASSLESTGYNEQFF. V and J are TRBV5-1 and TRBJ2-1; no definite D call. The CDR3 extends over 15 amino acids. V gave up 0 bases and J gave up 4 bases, with 11 bases separating them. Germline CDR1 reads SGHRS; CDR2 reads YFSETQ. Combining the CDR3 with reference TRBV5-1 and TRBJ2-1 gives the whole variable domain KAGVTQTPRYLIKTRGQQVTLSCSPISGHRSVSWYQQTPGQGLQFLFEYFSETQRNKGNFPGRFSGRQFSNSRSEMNVSTLELGDSALYLCASSLESTGYNEQFFGPGTRLTVL.